Described below is a single T cell receptor beta chain sequence and its context. From germline, CDR1 is LNHDA and CDR2 SQIVND (reference sequence). Losses at the gene ends were 4 bases for V and 3 bases for J; bases not matched to a gene: 12. This CDR3 region has 17 residues. The PCR was carried out with 60 Vbeta primers and 13 Jbeta primers. Here immunoSEQ multiplex PCR was the method, and the copy in TCRdb shows in-frame clones only, minus some. The sample contains 140,000 to 150,000 clones, around 78% of which appear only once. The sample comes from a study of cytomegalovirus exposure and HLA in healthy donors.

V is TRBV19 and J is TRBJ1-5; TRBD1 matches at 7 bases. The origin of this receptor is a man aged 40-55 years in good health and CMV-seropositive. Sequenced material: PBMCs. DNA for the CDR3: TGTGCCAGTAGTACCCTACTGGGACAGAGATACAATCAGCCCCAGCATTTT. Translating it yields CASSTLLGQRYNQPQHF.